The source of this T cell receptor beta chain is a study of blood T cell repertoires in COVID-19. Study information: From the United States, Italy and Spain came samples of acute and convalescent COVID-19.

As originally analysed: Estimation of nucleated cell counts was performed using reference gene primer amplification. Repertoires were generated with immunoSEQ multiplex PCR, while TCRdb's copy carries only in-frame clones and drops some. The V and J calls and clone size come from that table; D and trimming were worked out from the DNA. The sample has approximately 300,000 clones; 70% to 90% are singletons. The CDR3 consists of 16 residues. The source material was PBMCs or T cells enriched from blood (not recorded which). The source of this sequence is a young man who had recovered from COVID-19. V is TRBV12-2 and J is TRBJ2-7; the table's D call, TRBD2, has no DNA check behind it. TRBV12-2 constitutes a pseudogene. The CDR3 is CASLAGRPITLGEQYF. For the CDR3, the DNA is TGTGCAAGCCTCGCGGGCCGGCCGATAACCCTGGGCGAGCAGTACTTC.